Listed below are T cell receptor beta chains from one sample, sequenced in a study of TIL therapy for anti-PD-1-resistant metastatic lung cancer. Using immunoSEQ multiplex PCR, the repertoire was profiled, and TCRdb retains in-frame clones only, with some absent. The sample has about 100,000 clones, approximately 65% seen once; the top ten hold approximately 11%. The input for sequencing was tumor tissue, taken at baseline. These receptors came from a person aged 25 to 80 with non-small cell lung cancer. CDR3s include the opening cysteine and the closing phenylalanine or tryptophan. The order of the fields is clone size, V gene, D gene, J gene, CDR3 DNA, CDR3 protein. A D gene is named only where the DNA matches it firmly. Size is stated for part of the rows, as once, few or many counts, or as a class when the clone is expanded.

>few|TRBV5-1|NA|TRBJ1-1
TGCGCCAGCAGCTTGGCCCGCAGGATGAGGAACACTGAAGCTTTCTTT
CASSLARRMRNTEAFF
>NA|TRBV9|NA|TRBJ2-3
TGTGCCAGCAGCCCCCCGGCAGATACGCAGTATTTT
CASSPPADTQYF
>few|TRBV29-1|TRBD2|TRBJ2-5
TGCAGCATTGGGGGGCTAGCGGGAGTTCGGGAGACCCAGTACTTC
CSIGGLAGVRETQYF
>NA|TRBV6-4|NA|TRBJ2-3
TGTGCCAGCAGCCGGGACACCACAGATACGCAGTATTTT
CASSRDTTDTQYF
>once|TRBV7-8|NA|TRBJ1-6
TGTGCCAGCAGCTCGAGTCTGAATTCACCCCTCCACTTT
CASSSSLNSPLHF
>NA|TRBV19|TRBD1|TRBJ2-7
TGTGCCAGTAGTTGGGACAGGGGCGTCTCCTACGAGCAGTACTTC
CASSWDRGVSYEQYF
>NA|TRBV9|TRBD2|TRBJ2-3
TGTGCCAGCAGCCCCCAGGGACTAGCGGGGGGGGCAGATACGCAGTATTTT
CASSPQGLAGGADTQYF
>few|TRBV9|NA|TRBJ2-1
TGTGCCAGCAGCGTAGGATGGGACTTCTCCTACAATGAGCAGTTCTTC
CASSVGWDFSYNEQFF
>NA|TRBV7-8|TRBD1|TRBJ2-7
TGTGCCAGCAGCTCCCTGACAGGGGGCTACGAGCAGTACTTC
CASSSLTGGYEQYF
>NA|TRBV25-1|TRBD2|TRBJ2-2
TGTGCCAGCAGTAAGATTGGTGCGGGAGCTGGCACCGGGGAGCTGTTTTTT
CASSKIGAGAGTGELFF
>NA|TRBV5-4|TRBD2|TRBJ2-3
TGTGCCAGCAGCCCCATAAGGGGAAGGCTAGCGGGACACACAGATACGCAGTATTTT
CASSPIRGRLAGHTDTQYF
>NA|TRBV7-8|NA|TRBJ1-4
TGTGCCAGCAGCTTAGGGAACGTTGCAACTAATGAAAAACTGTTTTTT
CASSLGNVATNEKLFF
>many|TRBV10-2|NA|TRBJ1-1
TGCGCCAGCGGGGAAACGAACACTGAAGCTTTCTTT
CASGETNTEAFF
>NA|TRBV3-1/TRBV3-2|TRBD2|TRBJ2-1
TGTGCCAGCAGCCAAGATGGGGGAGGGCCCTACAATGAGCAGTTCTTC
CASSQDGGGPYNEQFF
>NA|TRBV7-9|NA|TRBJ1-5
TGTGCCAGCAGCTTAGAGGGTATCAATCAGCCCCAGCATTTT
CASSLEGINQPQHF
>few|TRBV7-9|TRBD1|TRBJ1-1
TGTGCCAGCAGCTTAGTACAGGGGAAGACTGAAGCTTTCTTT
CASSLVQGKTEAFF
>NA|TRBV3-1/TRBV3-2|NA|TRBJ1-2
TGTGCCAGCAGCCAAGCGCGTACCGGAGGCTACACCTTC
CASSQARTGGYTF
>once|TRBV18|NA|TRBJ1-2
TGTGCCAGCTCACCCGTGGTCCAACCTCCTAACTATGGCTACACCTTC
CASSPVVQPPNYGYTF
>once|TRBV6-5|TRBD1|TRBJ2-7
TGTGCCAGCAGTTACTCGATCCCCCGGGACAGCTACGAGCAGTACTTC
CASSYSIPRDSYEQYF
>once|TRBV27|TRBD1|TRBJ1-4
TGTGCCAGCAGTTGGGTGGGACAGGCCGAAAAACTGTTTTTT
CASSWVGQAEKLFF
>NA|TRBV6-5|NA|TRBJ1-6
TGTGCCAGCACTATTGGTGGGCATAATTCACCCCTCCACTTT
CASTIGGHNSPLHF
>NA|TRBV6-5|TRBD1|TRBJ1-1
TGTGCCAGCACCGACAGGGAAAACACTGAAGCTTTCTTT
CASTDRENTEAFF